This passage covers 28 T cell receptor beta chains from one sample sequenced in a study of blood T cell repertoires in COVID-19. TCRdb keeps only in-frame clones here, not all; method: immunoSEQ multiplex PCR. The sample lists 400,000 or so clones, roughly 91% occurring once. Sequenced input: PBMCs or T cells enriched from blood (not recorded which). The source of these receptors is a man aged 18 to 30 who had recovered from COVID-19.

The V and J genes are TRBV29-1 and TRBJ1-2, with a weak D call TRBD1 (6 bases). CDR1 and CDR2 (germline): SQVTM, ANQGSEA. The CDR3 has 14 amino acids. V was cut by 1 base and J by 2 bases, with 11 bases left in between. The CDR3 loop is CSVEVRQENYGYTF. DNA for the CDR3: TGCAGCGTTGAAGTCCGACAGGAGAACTATGGCTACACCTTC.

The chain links TRBV29-1 to TRBJ1-4; D gene uncertain. Germline V gene lookup returns CDR1 SQVTM and CDR2 ANQGSEA. The CDR3 loop spans 16 amino acids. V lost 7 bases, J lost 0 bases, and 18 bases lay in between. The CDR3 protein is CSAFDTYGATNEKLFF. The CDR3 DNA reads as TGCAGCGCATTCGACACCTACGGGGCAACTAATGAAAAACTGTTTTTT.

The rearrangement joins TRBV7-3 to TRBJ2-5; no definite D call. Trimming cost V 2 bases and J 3 bases, with 7 bases left between them. The germline gives CDR1 SGHTA, CDR2 FQGTGA. The CDR3 extends over 13 amino acids. The CDR3 here is CASSLGAEETQYF. CDR3 nucleotides: TGTGCCAGCAGCTTAGGAGCCGAAGAGACCCAGTACTTC.

This chain connects TRBV13 to TRBJ2-5; a weak D match, TRBD1 (6 bases). Trimming stripped 3 bases from V and 2 bases from J, with 10 bases between. The CDR3 length is 14 residues. The germline CDR1 and CDR2 sequences are PRHDT and FYEKMQ (reference sequence). CDR3 sequence reads: CASSFRTEQETQYF. DNA of the CDR3: TGTGCCAGCAGCTTCCGGACAGAGCAAGAGACCCAGTACTTC.

This chain connects TRBV6-5 to TRBJ2-5; 7 bases match TRBD1. Germline V CDR1 and CDR2: MNHEY, SVGAGI. The V gene end was trimmed by 5 bases and the J gene end by 5 bases; junction bases not matched to a gene: 11. This CDR3 comprises 15 residues. The CDR3 region has the DNA TGTGCCAGCAGTCCGAGAGACAGGGTCCGGGAGACCCAGTACTTC. Encoded protein: CASSPRDRVRETQYF.

The rearrangement links TRBV10-3 to TRBJ1-1, with D tentatively TRBD1 (6 bases). Looked up from germline, CDR1 is ENHRY and CDR2 is SYGVKD. This CDR3 region has 16 residues. The V end was cut by 4 bases, the J end by 2 bases, with 17 bases between. DNA for the CDR3: TGTGCCATCAGTGGGTCGGTTATCAGGGGTAACACTGAAGCTTTCTTT. Protein product: CAISGSVIRGNTEAFF.

The chain combines TRBV5-8 with TRBJ2-2, with 9 bases fitting TRBD1. The germline V gene has CDR1 SGHTS and CDR2 YDEGEE. The CDR3 runs 15 residues. Trimming took 3 bases from V and 6 from J; bases not matched to a gene: 6. DNA of the CDR3: TGTGCCAGCAGCTCAACCTGGACAGGGGCCGGGGAGCTGTTTTTT. Translated: CASSSTWTGAGELFF. The whole variable domain, filled in from reference TRBV5-8 and TRBJ2-2, reads EAGVTQSPTHLIKTRGQQATLRCSPISGHTSVYWYQQALGLGLQFLLWYDEGEERNRGNFPPRFSGRQFPNYSSELNVNALELEDSALYLCASSSTWTGAGELFFGEGSRLTVL.

The gene calls are TRBV5-1 and TRBJ1-1; tentatively, D is TRBD1 (6 bases). The germline CDR1 and CDR2 sequences are SGHRS and YFSETQ. V was trimmed by 4 bases and J by 1 base, leaving 14 bases between them. The CDR3 runs to 15 residues. The CDR3 nucleotides read TGCGCCAGCAGCCCGGGACAAACTACGAACACTGAAGCTTTCTTT. Translating gives CASSPGQTTNTEAFF.

The gene calls are TRBV29-1 and TRBJ1-1, with D possibly being TRBD1 (6 bases). This CDR3 comprises 13 residues. Germline-derived CDR1 and CDR2 are SQVTM and ANQGSEA. Trimming removed 8 bases from V and 4 bases from J, with 17 bases in between. The CDR3 spells CSTGTGPATEAFF. The CDR3 DNA follows: TGCAGCACAGGGACGGGACCCGCCACTGAAGCTTTCTTT.

The genes are TRBV19 and TRBJ1-4; D is perhaps TRBD1 (6 bases). The CDR3 contains 15 residues. Per germline, CDR1 LNHDA and CDR2 SQIVND (reference sequence). The ends were cut back, 5 bases at V and 7 bases at J, with 17 bases in the middle. CDR3 sequence (DNA): TGTGCCAGTAGTCAATACAGGGCCCTCCCTGAAAAACTGTTTTTT. Translating it yields CASSQYRALPEKLFF.

J is TRBJ2-7 and V is TRBV27, with D maybe TRBD2 (6 bases). The CDR3 covers 14 residues. Trimming took 5 bases from V and 2 from J, leaving 13 bases between them. In germline, CDR1 is MNHEY, CDR2 SMNVEV (reference sequence). CDR3: CASSMGLGTYEQYF. CDR3 DNA: TGTGCCAGCAGTATGGGACTGGGTACCTACGAGCAGTACTTC.

The chain is built from TRBV30 and TRBJ1-1; 7 positions match TRBD1. With V trimmed by 6 bases and J by 7 bases, 5 bases remained unmatched. This CDR3 region has 11 residues. CDR1 is GTSNPN and CDR2 is SVGIG in the germline V gene (reference sequence). The CDR3 DNA is TGTGCCTGCAGACAGGGACTTGAAGCTTTCTTT. The encoded protein is CACRQGLEAFF.

The chain joins TRBV2 to TRBJ1-5; TRBD1 agrees at 7 bases. Trimming took 5 bases from V and 0 from J; bases not matched to a gene: 10. Germline lookup yields CDR1 SNHLY and CDR2 FYNNEI. This CDR3 has 17 amino acids. The CDR3 here is CASSRLGGRGSNQPQHF. The CDR3 DNA reads as TGTGCCAGCAGTCGATTAGGGGGCCGAGGTAGCAATCAGCCCCAGCATTTT.

The chain combines TRBV10-1 with TRBJ2-3; TRBD2 is a possible D gene (5 bases). This CDR3 has 14 residues. Germline CDR1 and CDR2: WNHNN and SYGVQD (reference sequence). V was pared by 0 bases and J by 6 bases, with 10 bases between. CDR3 region: CASSESRTVDTQYF. Here the CDR3 DNA reads TGCGCCAGCAGTGAGTCTCGGACTGTTGATACGCAGTATTTT.

The chain carries TRBV15 and TRBJ2-5, with 7 nucleotides matching TRBD1. The germline gives CDR1 LNHNV, CDR2 YYDKDF (reference sequence). The CDR3 loop spans 16 amino acids. J was trimmed by 5 bases and V by 1 base; bases with no gene match: 10. CDR3 in DNA: TGTGCCACCAGCAGAGTAAAACAGGGGTTGGGGGAGACCCAGTACTTC. Translation gives CATSRVKQGLGETQYF.

V usage is TRBV7-9 and J usage is TRBJ1-2; D perhaps matches TRBD1 (6 bases). The V gene's germline CDR1 is SEHNR and CDR2 FQNEAQ (reference sequence). Trimming left V 4 bases short and J 8 bases short, with 20 bases between. This CDR3 region has 15 residues. CDR3 in amino acids: CASSSGQREGGGYTF. CDR3 in DNA: TGTGCCAGCAGCTCCGGACAGAGGGAAGGAGGCGGCTACACCTTC. The full variable domain, completed using reference TRBV7-9 and TRBJ1-2, is DTGVSQNPRHKITKRGQNVTFRCDPISEHNRLYWYRQTLGQGPEFLTYFQNEAQLEKSRLLSDRFSAERPKGSFSTLEIQRTEQGDSAMYLCASSSGQREGGGYTFGSGTRLTVV.

The J gene is TRBJ1-5, the V gene TRBV2, with 8 bases identical to TRBD1. Germline V lookup: CDR1 SNHLY, CDR2 FYNNEI. This CDR3 region has 15 residues. The junction had 6 bases not matched to a gene; V was cut back by 3 bases and J by 5 bases. CDR3: CASSDRTGMHQPQHF. The CDR3, as DNA: TGTGCCAGCAGTGACAGGACAGGGATGCATCAGCCCCAGCATTTT. The variable domain in full, completed from reference TRBV2 and TRBJ1-5, reads EPEVTQTPSHQVTQMGQEVILRCVPISNHLYFYWYRQILGQKVEFLVSFYNNEISEKSEIFDDQFSVERPDGSNFTLKIRSTKLEDSAMYFCASSDRTGMHQPQHFGDGTRLSIL.

The chain links TRBV10-3 to TRBJ2-2, with D perhaps TRBD1 (6 bases). The CDR3 spans 14 residues. Germline V CDR1 and CDR2: ENHRY, SYGVKD. The V and J ends lost 5 bases and 6 bases respectively, with 13 bases between them. The CDR3 spells CAISWDIEAGELFF. CDR3 coding DNA: TGTGCCATCAGTTGGGACATTGAGGCCGGGGAGCTGTTTTTT.

This rearrangement joins TRBV27 to TRBJ2-2; the D is unclear. Trimming removed 6 bases from V and 8 bases from J, with 10 bases in between. The CDR3 spans 12 residues. From germline, CDR1 is MNHEY and CDR2 SMNVEV (reference sequence). As DNA, the CDR3 is TGTGCCAGCAGGGCCCGTTCTGGGGAGCTGTTTTTT. Encoded protein: CASRARSGELFF.

V gene TRBV28 combines with J gene TRBJ1-5, with a tentative D call TRBD1 (5 bases). Germline V gene data show CDR1 as MDHEN and CDR2 as SYDVKM. The CDR3 loop spans 16 amino acids. V lost 3 bases and J 6 bases, leaving 18 bases between the germline ends. Here the CDR3 reads CASSFVGWTKGQPQHF. The CDR3 DNA reads TGTGCCAGCAGTTTTGTCGGCTGGACAAAGGGTCAGCCCCAGCATTTT.

This clone appeared once. V gene TRBV27 combines with J gene TRBJ2-3; no clear D. CDR1 and CDR2 from the germline V gene are MNHEY and SMNVEV (reference sequence). CDR3 length equals 13 residues. The V end lost 4 bases, the J end lost 3 bases, and 8 bases lay between the germline ends. The CDR3 reads CASSSVVTDTQYF. The CDR3 DNA reads TGTGCCAGCAGTTCGGTAGTTACAGATACGCAGTATTTT.

The CDR3 sequence is CATSDWTSGSNEQFF. Written as DNA, the CDR3 is TGTGCCACCAGTGATTGGACTAGCGGGAGTAATGAGCAGTTCTTC. This sequence joins TRBV24-1 and TRBJ2-1; 13 bases line up with TRBD2. The CDR3 runs 15 residues. Unmatched junction bases numbered 1, after V lost 2 bases and J lost 7 bases. The germline V gene has CDR1 KGHDR and CDR2 SFDVKD.

The rearrangement links TRBV5-5 to TRBJ2-7; 10 bases are shared with TRBD1. J gave up 5 bases and V 3 bases, and 5 bases lay outside the gene matches. Germline values: CDR1 SGHKS, CDR2 YYEKEE (reference sequence). There are 14 residues in the CDR3. CDR3 bases: TGTGCCAGCAGCTCGGGACAGGGGTGGAACGAGCAGTACTTC. It codes for CASSSGQGWNEQYF.

The CDR3 bases are TGTGCCAGCAAAAGGGACAGGGTGGACGAGCAGTACTTC. As protein: CASKRDRVDEQYF. This sequence joins TRBV2 and TRBJ2-7; 9 positions agree with TRBD1. Per germline, CDR1 SNHLY and CDR2 FYNNEI. Losses at the gene ends were 7 bases for V and 5 bases for J; bases not matched to a gene: 6. There are 13 residues in the CDR3.

The chain joins TRBV30 to TRBJ1-2; 7 bases are shared with TRBD1. V was clipped by 0 bases and J by 5 bases; unmatched bases: 6. This CDR3 region has 14 residues. Germline lookup yields CDR1 GTSNPN and CDR2 SVGIG (reference sequence). The CDR3 DNA follows: TGTGCCTGGAGTGTACGGGACAGATTATATGGCTACACCTTC. Its translation: CAWSVRDRLYGYTF.

This chain connects TRBV19 to TRBJ2-2; D may be TRBD1 (6 bases). Trimming took off 3 bases at V and 1 base at J, with 9 bases between the two ends. Germline V gene sequence: CDR1 LNHDA, CDR2 SQIVND (reference sequence). The CDR3 loop spans 15 amino acids. This CDR3 reads CASSILGGNTGELFF. The CDR3 coding sequence is TGTGCCAGTAGTATTTTAGGGGGGAACACCGGGGAGCTGTTTTTT. The full variable domain, rest sourced from reference TRBV19 and TRBJ2-2, is DGGITQSPKYLFRKEGQNVTLSCEQNLNHDAMYWYRQDPGQGLRLIYYSQIVNDFQKGDIAEGYSVSREKKESFPLTVTSAQKNPTAFYLCASSILGGNTGELFFGEGSRLTVL.

This chain joins TRBV15 and TRBJ1-5; D is unresolved. The germline CDR1 and CDR2 sequences are LNHNV and YYDKDF (reference sequence). This CDR3 has 13 amino acids. V was trimmed by 1 base and J by 4 bases, leaving 5 bases between them. The CDR3: CATSRGTNQPQHF. Here the CDR3 DNA reads TGTGCCACCAGCAGAGGAACTAATCAGCCCCAGCATTTT.

The chain combines TRBV19 with TRBJ1-1; no definite D call. Germline assignment: CDR1 LNHDA and CDR2 SQIVND (reference sequence). The CDR3 spans 12 residues. The V end lost 6 bases, the J end lost 0 bases, and 5 bases lay between the germline ends. The CDR3 sequence is CASSPLNTEAFF. The CDR3 DNA reads as TGTGCCAGTAGCCCGTTGAACACTGAAGCTTTCTTT.